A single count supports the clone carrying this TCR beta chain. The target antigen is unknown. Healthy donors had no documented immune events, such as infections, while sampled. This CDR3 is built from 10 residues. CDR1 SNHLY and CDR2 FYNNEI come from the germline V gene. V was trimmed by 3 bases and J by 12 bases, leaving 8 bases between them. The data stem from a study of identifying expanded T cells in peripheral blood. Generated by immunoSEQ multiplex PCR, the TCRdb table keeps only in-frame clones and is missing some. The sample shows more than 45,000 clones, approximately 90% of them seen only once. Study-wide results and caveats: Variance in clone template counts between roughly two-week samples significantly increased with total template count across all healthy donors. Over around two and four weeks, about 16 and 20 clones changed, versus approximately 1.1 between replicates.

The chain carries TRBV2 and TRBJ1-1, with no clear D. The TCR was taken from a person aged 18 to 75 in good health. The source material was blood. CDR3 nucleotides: TGTGCCAGCAGTGACCCCAGGCCTTTCTTT. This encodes CASSDPRPFF.